The rows below give T cell receptor beta chains drawn from one sample of a study of OX40 agonist ivuxolimab in advanced cancers. Profiling relied on immunoSEQ multiplex PCR, and the TCRdb table lists in-frame clones only, not all of them. In the table there are 40,000 to 60,000 clones, 70% to 80% of which are singletons. The sequencing here drew on CD4+ or CD8+ T cells sorted from blood, taken in a trial of the OX40 agonist ivuxolimab. The receptors were gathered from an adult with an advanced solid tumor such as melanoma, head and neck, liver or kidney cancer. The CDR3 runs from the conserved cysteine through the conserved F or W. Some rows mark clone size as missing; the rest say once, few, many or name a class of expanded clone.

j_call clone_size v_call cdr3_aa
TRBJ1-1 NA TRBV11-2 CASSLRGLANTEAFF
TRBJ2-5 NA TRBV6-1 CASSETGKGTQYF
TRBJ1-4 once TRBV7-6 CASSLSSWGPNEKLFF
TRBJ1-5 NA TRBV5-1 CASSVRQGQQPQHF
TRBJ1-1 NA TRBV6-5 CASIGRLNTEAFF
TRBJ1-1 NA TRBV7-2 CASSFSGSSWTEAFF
TRBJ2-2 NA TRBV7-2 CASSLATGLWTGELFF
TRBJ1-5 NA TRBV7-5 CARSPATSGEGDRAESNQPQHF
TRBJ2-3 NA TRBV29-1 CSVEDGGIGTDTQYF
TRBJ1-1 NA TRBV6-1 CASSEGGGLGEAFF
TRBJ2-7 NA TRBV7-2 CASSLYGYEQYF
TRBJ1-6 NA TRBV18 CASSPQGWNSPLHF
TRBJ2-3 NA TRBV28 CASSLWTSGTDTQYF
TRBJ1-6 NA TRBV7-9 CASSQRTGTGNSPLHF
TRBJ2-7 NA TRBV20-1 CSASIYEQYF
TRBJ2-7 few TRBV30 CAWIGGRYEQYF
TRBJ1-1 NA TRBV6-4 CASVVKGGLGNTEAFF
TRBJ1-1 NA TRBV6-5 CASRRETGVPEAFF
TRBJ1-3 NA TRBV14 CASSRVSGNTIYF
TRBJ2-5 once TRBV2 CASSEGDRRRYF
TRBJ2-1 NA TRBV30 CAWSVVGYNEQFF
TRBJ1-5 NA TRBV30 CAWSNGAKGPQHF
TRBJ1-2 NA TRBV7-8 CASSTGQGVNYGYTF
TRBJ2-7 NA TRBV2 CASSDVRNYEQYF
TRBJ2-1 NA TRBV5-4 CASSSRRTSGRANEQFF
TRBJ2-3 once TRBV5-1 CASSLDRASTDTQYF
TRBJ1-1 NA TRBV29-1 CSVVGEGATEAFF
TRBJ2-6 NA TRBV18 CASSPRTGSGANVLTF
TRBJ2-7 NA TRBV2 CATSLGQGTEQYF
TRBJ1-1 NA TRBV5-8 CASSGRPPSNTEAFF
TRBJ1-1 NA TRBV5-8 CASSFHRGLGWTEAFF
TRBJ2-3 NA TRBV5-1 CASSDTGAGSDTQYF
TRBJ2-7 NA TRBV5-8 CASRSGTSLYEQYF
TRBJ2-3 NA TRBV11-3 CASSLGRASTQYF
TRBJ1-2 NA TRBV7-9 CASSLMVVTNYGYTF
TRBJ1-2 NA TRBV7-9 CASSAPTGGWGYTF
TRBJ1-5 few TRBV6-5 CASSYSRHSRQPQHF
TRBJ1-5 NA TRBV28 CASMGIGGGGSYSNQPQHF
TRBJ2-7 NA TRBV28 CASSLVGTEDEQYF
TRBJ2-7 few TRBV30 CAADRGGHEQYF
TRBJ2-1 NA TRBV6-5 CASSPGTGPHNEQFF
TRBJ2-3 NA TRBV12-5 CASGLRAYTDTQYF
TRBJ1-2 NA TRBV11-1 CASSLRPLPGNGYTF
TRBJ2-7 NA TRBV6-1 CASTQGRGYEQYF
TRBJ1-4 NA TRBV7-2 CASSRGGGNEKLFF
TRBJ1-6 NA TRBV5-6 CASSPSRDRGRNSPLHF
NA NA TRBV5-1 CASSYGTGPYEQYF
TRBJ2-3 NA TRBV5-1 CASTPSNTGPDTQYF